This passage covers 11 T cell receptor beta chains from one sample sequenced in a study of blood T cells in healthy people across ages. A second roughly 6 to 12 cycle PCR used barcoded and J-beta primers. TCRdb ran MiXCR on the 5' RACE reads and lists one entry per CDR3 protein. The data contain fewer than 2 million distinct CDR3 sequences, 35% to 50% of them seen just once; the ten biggest clones take up roughly 23%. Sample: blood. The receptors derive from a human donor in good health.

This clonotype was counted between two and nine times. The chain joins TRBV5-1 to TRBJ2-3, with 7 positions matching TRBD2. J lost 2 bases, V lost 0 bases, and 3 bases had no gene match. Germline V gene lookup returns CDR1 SGHRS and CDR2 YFSETQ. The CDR3 extends over 15 amino acids. The CDR3 sequence: CASSLGTRDTDTQYF. For the CDR3, the DNA is TGCGCCAGCAGCTTGGGGACTAGAGACACAGATACGCAGTATTTT. Full variable domain (remainder filled in from reference TRBV5-1 and TRBJ2-3): KAGVTQTPRYLIKTRGQQVTLSCSPISGHRSVSWYQQTPGQGLQFLFEYFSETQRNKGNFPGRFSGRQFSNSRSEMNVSTLELGDSALYLCASSLGTRDTDTQYFGPGTRLTVL.

The chain couples TRBV5-1 to TRBJ2-5; 11 positions match TRBD1. The CDR3 is 16 amino acids. Germline V gene sequence: CDR1 SGHRS, CDR2 YFSETQ. Trimming removed 5 bases from V and 5 bases from J; junction bases left unmatched: 11. CDR3 sequence (DNA): TGCGCCAGCAGTTCGGGCCGGACAGGGGGCAGTGAGACCCAGTACTTC. This gives the protein CASSSGRTGGSETQYF.

This CDR3 reads CSARDRVSTEAFF. The CDR3 DNA reads as TGCAGTGCTAGAGATAGGGTGAGCACTGAAGCTTTCTTT. This sequence joins TRBV20-1 and TRBJ1-1; no reliable D call. The germline V gene has CDR1 DFQATT and CDR2 SNEGSKA (reference sequence). V lost 0 bases, J lost 4 bases, and 9 bases lay in between. CDR3 length equals 13 residues.

This chain links TRBV6-5 with TRBJ2-7; D gene ambiguous. CDR3 length: 13 amino acids. Germline V gene data show CDR1 as MNHEY and CDR2 as SVGAGI. The ends were cut back, 5 bases at V and 3 bases at J, with 11 bases in the middle. The CDR3 protein is CASSVSDDYEQYF. Written as DNA, the CDR3 is TGTGCCAGCAGTGTTAGTGACGACTACGAGCAGTACTTC.

The CDR3: CSASKGGRTEAFF. The CDR3 DNA reads as TGCAGTGCTAGCAAAGGAGGTCGGACTGAAGCTTTCTTT. V usage is TRBV20-1 and J usage is TRBJ1-1, with D uncertain. V was shortened by 3 bases and J by 5 bases, with 13 bases between the two germline ends. CDR1 and CDR2 from the germline V gene are DFQATT and SNEGSKA (reference sequence). The CDR3 extends over 13 amino acids.

The V and J genes are TRBV10-2 and TRBJ2-5; 12 bases are a match to TRBD2. V shed 10 bases and J 2 bases; nucleotides not matched to a gene: 5. CDR3 length equals 14 residues. Germline V gives CDR1 WSHSY, CDR2 SAAADI. The DNA for the CDR3 is TGCGCCATCCAGACTAGCGGGGGTCAAGAGACCCAGTACTTC. It encodes CAIQTSGGQETQYF.

This clonotype was observed a single time. The chain couples TRBV20-1 to TRBJ2-7; 10 bases are a match to TRBD1. This CDR3 has 13 residues. Germline values: CDR1 DFQATT, CDR2 SNEGSKA (reference sequence). J was trimmed by 10 bases and V by 6 bases; bases with no gene match: 12. CDR3 protein: CSATYRTGGNQYF. The CDR3 region has the DNA TGCAGTGCCACCTACCGGACAGGGGGGAACCAGTACTTC.

This chain uses TRBV5-6 with TRBJ1-5, with no clear D. V lost 3 bases and J lost 11, with 9 bases in between. Germline V gene sequence: CDR1 SGHDT, CDR2 YYEEEE. The CDR3 totals 11 residues. The CDR3 bases are TGTGCCAGCAGCTCAGATAAGGCCCAGCATTTT. Translated: CASSSDKAQHF.

This clonotype was counted between two and nine times. At one of its ends the junction is not consistent with the germline gene, which may arise from a read error. The V gene is TRBV4-2, the J gene TRBJ2-5; 8 bases are shared with TRBD1. CDR1 is LGHNA and CDR2 is YNFKEQ in the germline V gene. The CDR3 is 17 amino acids. This CDR3 is CASSQDQGQEGGETQCF. The CDR3 DNA is TGTGCCAGCAGCCAAGATCAGGGACAGGAGGGGGGAGAGACCCAGTGCTTC.

J is TRBJ2-4 and V is TRBV6-4; unclear D gene. Trimming pared 1 base from V and 13 bases from J, leaving 14 bases between. Germline V CDR1 and CDR2: MRHNA, SNTAGT. This CDR3 has 13 residues. CDR3 coding DNA: TGTGCCAGCAGTGACTTATCCATCAATGAGCAGTACTTC. Translated: CASSDLSINEQYF.

The genes are TRBV6-1 and TRBJ2-1; weak D call: TRBD2 (5 bases). The CDR3 contains 13 residues. Germline V lookup: CDR1 MNHNS, CDR2 SASEGT. The V end lost 4 bases, the J end lost 6 bases, and 10 bases lay between the germline ends. CDR3 amino acids: CASSGLYGNEQFF. Written as DNA, the CDR3 is TGTGCCAGCAGTGGACTATATGGCAATGAGCAGTTCTTC.